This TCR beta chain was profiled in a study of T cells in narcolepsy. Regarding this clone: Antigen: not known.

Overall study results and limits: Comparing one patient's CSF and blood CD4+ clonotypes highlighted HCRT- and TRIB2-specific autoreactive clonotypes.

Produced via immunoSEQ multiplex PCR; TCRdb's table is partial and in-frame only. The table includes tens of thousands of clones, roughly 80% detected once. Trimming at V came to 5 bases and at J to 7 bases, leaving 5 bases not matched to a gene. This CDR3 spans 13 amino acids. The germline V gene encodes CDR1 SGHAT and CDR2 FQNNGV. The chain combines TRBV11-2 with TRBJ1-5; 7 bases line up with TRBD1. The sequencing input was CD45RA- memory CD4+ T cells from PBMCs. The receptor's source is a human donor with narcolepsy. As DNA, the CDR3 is TGTGCCAGCAGCGTGGACAGGTCCCAGCCCCAGCATTTT. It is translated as CASSVDRSQPQHF.